This T cell receptor (beta chain) is from a study of blood T cell repertoires in COVID-19. Study at large: Some COVID-19 samples were acute and others convalescent; all came from the United States, Italy and Spain. Sample material is recorded as cDNA or gDNA derived from T cells, B-cell-depleted T cells, or PBMCs.

Source study methods: Quantification of nucleated cells was approximated via reference gene primer amplification. Sequencing was performed with immunoSEQ multiplex PCR; in TCRdb, only in-frame clones are kept and a portion is missing. V and J calls and clone size are those listed in that table; D and trimming were worked out from the DNA. In the table there are fewer than 150,000 clones, around 73% of which are singletons. This CDR3 comprises 14 residues. Germline values: CDR1 LNHNV, CDR2 YYDKDF (reference sequence). The ends were cut back, 1 base at V and 6 bases at J, with 12 bases in the middle. J is TRBJ1-1 and V is TRBV15; D possibly corresponds to TRBD1 (5 bases). The receptor was derived from a man aged 55 to 70 who had recovered from COVID-19. Sequenced: peripheral blood. CDR3 residues: CATSRARVRAEAFF. The CDR3 nucleotides are TGTGCCACCAGCAGAGCCAGGGTTAGGGCTGAAGCTTTCTTT.